This entry features one T cell receptor (beta chain) sequence. The antigen is unknown. The data were obtained in a study of blood T cells in healthy people across ages. Findings and limits, study-wide: Roughly linear age-related decline in beta diversity appeared, significant by age approximately 40. When one million T cells were used, diversity estimates were thought to be underestimates.

Next came a second PCR, run for about 7 to 12 cycles, which used a sample-barcoded 5' primer along with a J-beta primer mix. TCRdb reprocessed the 5' RACE reads via MiXCR and lists one record per CDR3 protein. Of 1.5 million to 2 million distinct CDR3 sequences in the sample, 25% to 30% were seen once. Isolation per sample recovered at least 6.5 million PBMCs. The source of this sequence is a woman in her thirties in good health. Material: blood.

The CDR3 loop reads CATLSSSYEQYF. The CDR3 DNA reads as TGTGCCACCTTAAGTAGCTCCTACGAGCAGTACTTC. The rearrangement joins TRBV10-3 to TRBJ2-7; D gene uncertain. Germline V CDR1 and CDR2: ENHRY, SYGVKD. Deletions cut 10 bases from V and 0 bases from J, with 10 bases between. The CDR3 is 12 amino acids.